The clone carrying this TCR beta chain was detected a few times. Its target is not known. The study reverse transcribed the entire isolated RNA, so it sequenced expressed TCRB transcripts. The average output of naive, central memory and regulatory T cell samples was several million reads. Profiling relied on immunoSEQ multiplex PCR, and the TCRdb table lists in-frame clones only, not all of them. The table shows under 150,000 clones, with about 44% occurring only once. The J segment lost 1 base and the V segment lost 2 bases, leaving 7 bases of the junction unmatched. CDR1 is KGHSH and CDR2 is LQKENI in the germline V gene. The CDR3 loop spans 16 amino acids. The entry originates in a study of beta chain features in type 1 diabetes. General study findings and limits: Patients with type 1 diabetes showed fewer VDJ junction insertions and more deletions.

The chain has TRBV18 and TRBJ1-1, with 7 bases aligning to TRBD1. The receptor was isolated from a man aged 18 to 35 in good health. The specimen was Tregs from blood. The CDR3 region is CASSPRVDRANTEAFF. CDR3 sequence (DNA): TGTGCCAGCTCACCAAGGGTTGACAGGGCGAACACTGAAGCTTTCTTT.